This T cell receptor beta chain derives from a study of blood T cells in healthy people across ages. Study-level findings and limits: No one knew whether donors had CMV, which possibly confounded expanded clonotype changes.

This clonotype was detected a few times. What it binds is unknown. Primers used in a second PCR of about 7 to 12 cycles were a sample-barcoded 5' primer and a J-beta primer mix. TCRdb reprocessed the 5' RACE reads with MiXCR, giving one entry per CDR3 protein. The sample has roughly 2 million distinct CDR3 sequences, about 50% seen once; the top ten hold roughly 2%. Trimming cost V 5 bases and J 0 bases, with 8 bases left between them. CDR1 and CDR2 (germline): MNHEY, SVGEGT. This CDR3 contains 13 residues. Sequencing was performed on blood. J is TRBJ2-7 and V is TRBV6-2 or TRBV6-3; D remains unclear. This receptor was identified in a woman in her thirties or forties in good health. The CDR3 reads CASSDVGSYEQYF. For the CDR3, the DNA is TGTGCCAGCAGTGACGTGGGCTCCTACGAGCAGTACTTC.